Detailed here is one TCR beta chain. The CDR3 spans 16 residues. After removal of 3 bases from V and 3 bases from J, the junction contained 2 bases not matched to a gene. The germline V gene encodes CDR1 LGHDT and CDR2 YNNKEL (reference sequence). Per the original data handling: Counts of nucleated cells, estimated from reference gene primer amplification, were obtained. Sequenced by immunoSEQ multiplex PCR; TCRdb stores in-frame clones only, minus some. Clonal size and the V and J genes are those of that table, whereas D and trimming came from the DNA. The sample yields just under 150,000 clones, over 80% seen once. The data were taken from a study of blood T cell repertoires in COVID-19. Across the study: Some COVID-19 samples were acute and others convalescent; all came from the United States, Italy and Spain. From T cells, B-cell-depleted T cells, or PBMCs came the material, which was cDNA or gDNA.

The clonotype was recovered from a man aged 50-59 years who had recovered from COVID-19. Source material: peripheral blood. The genes are TRBV3-1 (or the pseudogene TRBV3-2) and TRBJ2-3, with TRBD2 identical over 14 bases. The CDR3 loop is CASSHWTSGGTDTQYF. CDR3 DNA: TGTGCCAGCAGCCACTGGACTAGCGGGGGGACAGATACGCAGTATTTT.